These 13 T cell receptor beta chains were all obtained from the same sample, sequenced in a study of T cell changes during pregnancy in multiple sclerosis. The assay was immunoSEQ multiplex PCR, and TCRdb's table has in-frame clones only and misses some. The sample lists around 70,000 clones; roughly nine tenths were seen once. Sequencing used peripheral blood, obtained after pregnancy. Receptors originate from a female donor with multiple sclerosis, enrolled in a pregnancy study.

The V and J genes are TRBV6-1 and TRBJ1-5; the D is unclear. Trimming shortened V by 2 bases and J by 0 bases, and 5 bases separated the two germline ends. The germline V gene encodes CDR1 MNHNS and CDR2 SASEGT. This CDR3 contains 14 residues. CDR3 DNA: TGTGCCAGCAGTGAACTATATAGCAATCAGCCCCAGCATTTT. Its translation: CASSELYSNQPQHF.

The chain links TRBV19 to TRBJ2-1; D not certain. Germline loops: CDR1 LNHDA, CDR2 SQIVND (reference sequence). This CDR3 comprises 16 residues. Trimming shortened V by 0 bases and J by 0 bases, and 9 bases separated the two germline ends. DNA of the CDR3: TGTGCCAGTAGTATAGATCGTCTGAGCTCCTACAATGAGCAGTTCTTC. It translates to CASSIDRLSSYNEQFF. Together with reference TRBV19 and TRBJ2-1, the CDR3 gives the full variable domain: DGGITQSPKYLFRKEGQNVTLSCEQNLNHDAMYWYRQDPGQGLRLIYYSQIVNDFQKGDIAEGYSVSREKKESFPLTVTSAQKNPTAFYLCASSIDRLSSYNEQFFGPGTRLTVL.

This chain connects TRBV19 to TRBJ2-1, with D unclear. With 3 bases removed from V and 5 bases from J, the gap between germline ends came to 2 bases. The CDR3 spans 11 residues. Looked up from germline, CDR1 is LNHDA and CDR2 is SQIVND (reference sequence). The CDR3 region has the DNA TGTGCCAGTAGTATTAACAATGAGCAGTTCTTC. Its protein is CASSINNEQFF. Variable domain in full (rest from reference TRBV19 and TRBJ2-1): DGGITQSPKYLFRKEGQNVTLSCEQNLNHDAMYWYRQDPGQGLRLIYYSQIVNDFQKGDIAEGYSVSREKKESFPLTVTSAQKNPTAFYLCASSINNEQFFGPGTRLTVL.

J is TRBJ1-3 and V is TRBV19; 7 nucleotides agree with TRBD1. V gave up 7 bases and J gave up 0 bases; unmatched junction bases: 9. CDR3 size: 16 residues. Germline values: CDR1 LNHDA, CDR2 SQIVND (reference sequence). The CDR3 here is CASTRRSGGSGNTIYF. Here the CDR3 DNA reads TGTGCCAGTACCCGACGGTCAGGGGGCTCTGGAAACACCATATATTTT. The entire variable domain, with the rest obtained from reference TRBV19 and TRBJ1-3, is as follows: DGGITQSPKYLFRKEGQNVTLSCEQNLNHDAMYWYRQDPGQGLRLIYYSQIVNDFQKGDIAEGYSVSREKKESFPLTVTSAQKNPTAFYLCASTRRSGGSGNTIYFGEGSWLTVV.

This chain connects TRBV13 to TRBJ1-1; D is unresolved. CDR1 PRHDT and CDR2 FYEKMQ come from the germline V gene (reference sequence). The CDR3 covers 13 residues. The germline V and J ends were trimmed by 5 bases and 8 bases, with 15 bases remaining between them. CDR3 region: CASSQRMAGEAFF. The CDR3 nucleotides are TGTGCCAGCAGCCAGCGGATGGCCGGAGAAGCTTTCTTT.

The rearrangement links TRBV4-1 to TRBJ2-1, with 7 bases that match TRBD2. The V gene's germline CDR1 is MGHRA and CDR2 YSYEKL. V dropped 0 bases and J dropped 3; count of bases not matched to a gene: 8. The CDR3 runs 17 residues. The CDR3: CASSQDLPSGYYNEQFF. CDR3 nucleotide sequence: TGCGCCAGCAGCCAAGATCTCCCTAGCGGCTACTACAATGAGCAGTTCTTC.

The rearrangement joins TRBV6-5 to TRBJ2-7; 8 nucleotides agree with TRBD2. Unmatched junction bases numbered 4, after V lost 6 bases and J lost 6 bases. The CDR3 totals 12 residues. Germline V lookup: CDR1 MNHEY, CDR2 SVGAGI. The CDR3 DNA reads TGTGCCAGCAGGCGGGAGGCGGGCGAGCAGTACTTC. Translating gives CASRREAGEQYF.

This CDR3 reads CASSLSGGSSPGELFF. CDR3 bases: TGTGCCAGCAGTTTATCCGGGGGGTCTTCTCCCGGGGAGCTGTTTTTT. This sequence joins TRBV28 and TRBJ2-2; 7 nucleotides agree with TRBD2. The CDR3 extends over 16 amino acids. CDR1 MDHEN and CDR2 SYDVKM come from the germline V gene. J was trimmed by 6 bases and V by 1 base; bases with no gene match: 8. Full variable domain (outside the CDR3, taken from reference TRBV28 and TRBJ2-2): DVKVTQSSRYLVKRTGEKVFLECVQDMDHENMFWYRQDPGLGLRLIYFSYDVKMKEKGDIPEGYSVSREKKERFSLILESASTNQTSMYLCASSLSGGSSPGELFFGEGSRLTVL.

V usage is TRBV19 and J usage is TRBJ1-4, with 7 bases lining up with TRBD1. The trim removed 4 bases at V and 8 bases at J, leaving 7 bases unmatched. This CDR3 is built from 14 residues. CDR1 LNHDA and CDR2 SQIVND come from the germline V gene (reference sequence). CDR3 coding DNA: TGTGCCAGTAGTACGAAGGCAGGGGGGGAAAAACTGTTTTTT. Its translation is CASSTKAGGEKLFF.

The chain recombines TRBV5-1 with TRBJ2-3, with D perhaps matching TRBD2 (5 bases). Germline CDR1 is SGHRS and CDR2 is YFSETQ. The length of the CDR3 is 15 residues. V was cut by 1 base and J by 2 bases, with 11 bases left in between. CDR3: CASSLTEADTDTQYF. The CDR3 region has the DNA TGCGCCAGCAGCTTGACGGAGGCGGACACAGATACGCAGTATTTT.

The rearrangement links TRBV6-1 to TRBJ2-3; TRBD2 matches at 9 bases. Germline V gives CDR1 MNHNS, CDR2 SASEGT. The CDR3 totals 14 residues. The ends lost 11 bases at V and 6 bases at J; junction bases unmatched: 12. The chain's CDR3 is CAGGGGREADTQYF. The CDR3 DNA sequence: TGTGCCGGAGGGGGCGGGAGGGAGGCGGATACGCAGTATTTT.

The count of this clone is one. J is TRBJ1-3 and V is TRBV29-1; D is possibly TRBD1 (6 bases). Germline assignment: CDR1 SQVTM and CDR2 ANQGSEA. The V gene lost 3 bases and the J gene lost 2 bases, with 8 bases spanning the gap. The CDR3 covers 13 residues. The CDR3 is CSVEAGAGNTIYF. CDR3 in DNA: TGCAGCGTTGAGGCAGGGGCTGGAAACACCATATATTTT.

The chain uses TRBV19 and TRBJ1-4; a weak D match, TRBD1 (5 bases). CDR1 LNHDA and CDR2 SQIVND come from the germline V gene (reference sequence). The CDR3 contains 15 residues. The ends were cut back, 5 bases at V and 3 bases at J, with 13 bases in the middle. The CDR3 DNA sequence: TGTGCCAGTAGTCCCTCCTCGACAGCTAATGAAAAACTGTTTTTT. This gives the protein CASSPSSTANEKLFF.